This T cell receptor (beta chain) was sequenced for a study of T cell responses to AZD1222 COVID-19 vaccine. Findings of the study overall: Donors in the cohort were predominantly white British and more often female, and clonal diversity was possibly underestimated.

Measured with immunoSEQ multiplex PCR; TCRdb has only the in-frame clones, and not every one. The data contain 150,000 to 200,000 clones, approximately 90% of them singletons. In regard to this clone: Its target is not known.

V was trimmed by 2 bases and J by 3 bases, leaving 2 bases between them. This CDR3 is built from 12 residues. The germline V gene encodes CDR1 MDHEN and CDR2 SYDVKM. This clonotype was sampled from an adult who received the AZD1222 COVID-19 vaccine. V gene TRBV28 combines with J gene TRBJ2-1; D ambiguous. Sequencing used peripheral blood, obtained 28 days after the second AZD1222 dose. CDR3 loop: CASSLIYNEQFF. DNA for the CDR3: TGTGCCAGCAGTTTAATCTACAATGAGCAGTTCTTC.